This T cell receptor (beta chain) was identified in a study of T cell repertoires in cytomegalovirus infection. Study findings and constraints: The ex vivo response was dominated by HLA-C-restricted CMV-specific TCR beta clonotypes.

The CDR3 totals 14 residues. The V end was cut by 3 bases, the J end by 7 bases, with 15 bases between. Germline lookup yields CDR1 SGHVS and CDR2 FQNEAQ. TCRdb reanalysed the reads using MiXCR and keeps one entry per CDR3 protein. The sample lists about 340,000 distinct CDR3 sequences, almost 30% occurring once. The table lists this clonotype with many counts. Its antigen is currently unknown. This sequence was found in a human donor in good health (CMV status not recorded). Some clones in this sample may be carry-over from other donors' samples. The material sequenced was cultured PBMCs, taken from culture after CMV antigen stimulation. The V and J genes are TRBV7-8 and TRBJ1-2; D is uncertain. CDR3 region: CASSFVFTSSGYTF. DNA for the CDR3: TGTGCCAGCAGCTTCGTCTTTACTTCATCTGGCTACACCTTC.